Below, 3 T cell receptor beta chains from the same sample are listed, as sequenced in a study of Tregs in tolerant kidney transplant recipients. The method was immunoSEQ multiplex PCR; TCRdb's version includes in-frame clones alone and lacks a portion of them. The sample includes around 70,000 clones, roughly 92% of them seen just once. Sequences were derived from CD8+ T cells from blood, sampled before the transplant. The receptors were gathered from a human donor who received a combined kidney and bone marrow transplant.

In this sample, this clone turned up a few times. The V gene is TRBV5-6, the J gene TRBJ1-2, with 8 bases identical to TRBD1. CDR1 is SGHDT and CDR2 is YYEEEE in the germline V gene. This CDR3 region has 15 residues. Losses at the gene ends were 0 bases for V and 4 bases for J; bases not matched to a gene: 5. The CDR3 loop is CASSLGTGRPYGYTF. The CDR3 region has the DNA TGTGCCAGCAGCTTGGGGACAGGGAGACCCTATGGCTACACCTTC.

V gene TRBV13 combines with J gene TRBJ1-2; D might be TRBD1 (6 bases). Trimming pared 5 bases from V and 7 bases from J, leaving 29 bases between. From germline, CDR1 is PRHDT and CDR2 FYEKMQ (reference sequence). The CDR3 totals 18 residues. This chain's CDR3 is CASSLSPTPYRDPSGYTF. The CDR3 DNA follows: TGTGCCAGCAGCCTAAGCCCAACACCCTACAGGGATCCATCTGGCTACACCTTC.

CDR3 nucleotide sequence: TGCAGCGTTGAGGGAGGTCCTTCAAACTATGGCTACACCTTC. This codes for CSVEGGPSNYGYTF. The chain joins TRBV29-1 to TRBJ1-2, with D unresolved. The germline gives CDR1 SQVTM, CDR2 ANQGSEA. The CDR3 contains 14 residues. Trimming removed 3 bases at V and 2 bases at J, with 13 bases between. Full variable domain (missing parts from reference TRBV29-1 and TRBJ1-2): SAVISQKPSRDICQRGTSLTIQCQVDSQVTMMFWYRQQPGQSLTLIATANQGSEATYESGFVIDKFPISRPNLTFSTLTVSNMSPEDSSIYLCSVEGGPSNYGYTFGSGTRLTVV.